This passage covers 11 T cell receptor beta chains from one sample sequenced in a study of cytomegalovirus exposure and HLA in healthy donors. PCR involved 60 Vbeta and 13 Jbeta primers. TCRdb's table, derived via immunoSEQ multiplex PCR, lists solely in-frame clones and lacks some. This sample has over 65,000 clones, with approximately 81% found just once. Sequencing input: PBMCs. These TCRs come from a woman between 25 and 40 years old in good health and CMV-seronegative.

The rearrangement uses TRBV4-1 and TRBJ1-3; weak D call: TRBD1 (6 bases). This CDR3 contains 16 residues. CDR1 MGHRA and CDR2 YSYEKL come from the germline V gene. Trimming took 0 bases from V and 2 from J, leaving 11 bases between them. Here the CDR3 reads CASSQEVGATGNTIYF. CDR3 sequence (DNA): TGCGCCAGCAGCCAAGAAGTGGGGGCCACTGGAAACACCATATATTTT.

V gene TRBV2 combines with J gene TRBJ2-1, with TRBD1 matching 8 bases. Per the germline V gene, CDR1 is SNHLY and CDR2 is FYNNEI. V was clipped by 7 bases and J by 0 bases; unmatched bases: 2. This CDR3 has 14 amino acids. The CDR3, as DNA: TGTGCCAGCACCGGGACAGGCTCCTACAATGAGCAGTTCTTC. Translation: CASTGTGSYNEQFF. Full variable domain (outside the CDR3, taken from reference TRBV2 and TRBJ2-1): EPEVTQTPSHQVTQMGQEVILRCVPISNHLYFYWYRQILGQKVEFLVSFYNNEISEKSEIFDDQFSVERPDGSNFTLKIRSTKLEDSAMYFCASTGTGSYNEQFFGPGTRLTVL.

This clone has only one observation. The V gene is TRBV15, the J gene TRBJ2-1; 8 bases line up with TRBD2. This CDR3 is built from 15 residues. Germline CDR1 reads LNHNV; CDR2 reads YYDKDF (reference sequence). The V gene end was trimmed by 4 bases and the J gene end by 5 bases; junction bases not matched to a gene: 7. CDR3 residues: CATSKTGGKDNEQFF. The CDR3 coding sequence is TGTGCCACCAGCAAAACGGGGGGGAAAGACAATGAGCAGTTCTTC. The complete variable domain, with remaining parts taken from reference TRBV15 and TRBJ2-1, reads DAMVIQNPRYQVTQFGKPVTLSCSQTLNHNVMYWYQQKSSQAPKLLFHYYDKDFNNEADTPDNFQSRRPNTSFCFLDIRSPGLGDTAMYLCATSKTGGKDNEQFFGPGTRLTVL.

The chain links TRBV6-5 to TRBJ2-7, with D unclear. CDR1 is MNHEY and CDR2 is SVGAGI in the germline V gene. CDR3 length: 13 amino acids. Trimming pared 4 bases from V and 4 bases from J, leaving 11 bases between. For the CDR3, the DNA is TGTGCCAGCAGTTCACCCCCAGGATACGAGCAGTACTTC. Encoded protein: CASSSPPGYEQYF.

This chain uses TRBV10-2 with TRBJ1-5; D uncertain. Trimming took 1 base from V and 4 from J, leaving 8 bases between them. The CDR3 loop spans 14 amino acids. CDR1 is WSHSY and CDR2 is SAAADI in the germline V gene. DNA of the CDR3: TGCGCCAGCAGTGAGTGGGCAGTTAATCAGCCCCAGCATTTT. Amino acid sequence: CASSEWAVNQPQHF.

This sequence joins TRBV27 and TRBJ1-1; D gene uncertain. CDR3 size: 13 residues. V lost 8 bases, J lost 5 bases, and 15 bases lay in between. Per germline, CDR1 MNHEY and CDR2 SMNVEV (reference sequence). The CDR3 nucleotides read TGTGCCAGCTTCCCCCGAGGATGGACTGAAGCTTTCTTT. Translation: CASFPRGWTEAFF.

The chain has TRBV29-1 and TRBJ1-1; D gene unclear. Germline loops: CDR1 SQVTM, CDR2 ANQGSEA. V was shortened by 4 bases and J by 2 bases, with 11 bases between the two germline ends. This CDR3 is built from 13 residues. In DNA, the CDR3 is TGCAGCGTTGCCTCGGGTTTCAACACTGAAGCTTTCTTT. It specifies CSVASGFNTEAFF.

CDR3 amino acids: CASGTDQNTEAFF. As DNA, the CDR3 is TGTGCCTCAGGGACAGATCAGAACACTGAAGCTTTCTTT. The gene calls are TRBV30 and TRBJ1-1; 7 bases match TRBD1. The CDR3 spans 13 residues. After removal of 7 bases from V and 1 base from J, the junction contained 6 bases not matched to a gene. Germline values: CDR1 GTSNPN, CDR2 SVGIG (reference sequence).

The chain links TRBV7-2 to TRBJ1-1, with a weak D call TRBD1 (5 bases). Germline V gives CDR1 SGHTA, CDR2 FQGNSA. Trimming left V 2 bases short and J 6 bases short, with 13 bases between. The CDR3 is 14 amino acids. The CDR3 nucleotides are TGTGCCAGCAGCTTATCCCAGGGTCGGGCTGAAGCTTTCTTT. Residues: CASSLSQGRAEAFF.

The gene calls are TRBV14 and TRBJ2-7, with D possibly matching TRBD1 (5 bases). The CDR3 loop spans 12 amino acids. The V gene lost 4 bases and the J gene lost 8 bases, with 12 bases spanning the gap. CDR1 and CDR2 from the germline V gene are SGHDN and FVKESK. CDR3 DNA: TGTGCCAGCAGCCTAGGGGCTATTCAGCAGTACTTC. Protein sequence: CASSLGAIQQYF.

This CDR3 is CASSFPDGYTF. The DNA for the CDR3 is TGTGCCAGCAGTTTCCCTGATGGCTACACCTTC. The chain recombines TRBV28 with TRBJ1-2; D remains ambiguous. V dropped 3 bases and J dropped 6 bases, with 5 bases sitting between them. CDR3 size: 11 residues. Germline V lookup: CDR1 MDHEN, CDR2 SYDVKM.